These T cell receptor beta chains were read from a single sample in a study of T cell changes during pregnancy in multiple sclerosis. The assay was immunoSEQ multiplex PCR, and TCRdb's table has in-frame clones only and misses some. The sample lists some 29,000 clones; approximately 90% were seen once. The starting material was CD8+ T cells from peripheral blood mononuclear cells, obtained before pregnancy. These receptors all come from a female donor with multiple sclerosis, enrolled in a pregnancy study. Each CDR3 is given with its conserved first and last residue. A D gene is named only where the DNA matches it firmly. For some rows the clone size is stated as once, few or many, or as a class when expanded; others skip it.

cdr3_aa cdr3_nt v_call clone_size j_call d_call
CASSRRGQETQYF TGTGCCAGCTCCCGACGCGGGCAAGAGACCCAGTACTTC TRBV9 NA TRBJ2-5 NA
CASSHFRGTEAFF TGCGCCAGCAGCCACTTCAGGGGAACTGAAGCTTTCTTT TRBV4-3 NA TRBJ1-1 NA
CAWRGGYNSPLHF TGTGCCTGGAGGGGGGGGTATAATTCACCCCTCCACTTT TRBV30 few TRBJ1-6 NA
CASSEGQGIIWEQFF TGTGCCAGCAGCGAGGGACAGGGCATTATCTGGGAGCAGTTCTTC TRBV9 NA TRBJ2-1 TRBD1
CASSPGLAEQYF TGTGCCAGCAGCCCTGGACTAGCGGAGCAGTACTTC TRBV5-6 NA TRBJ2-7 TRBD2
CASSWDRGIDGYTF TGTGCCAGCAGCTGGGACAGGGGTATCGATGGCTACACCTTC TRBV7-9 NA TRBJ1-2 TRBD1
CASSGTGEGYTF TGTGCCAGCAGCGGGACAGGGGAAGGCTACACCTTC TRBV5-4 NA TRBJ1-2 TRBD1
CASSHRTGSTDTQYF TGTGCCAGCAGCCACCGGACGGGGAGCACAGATACGCAGTATTTT TRBV11-2 NA TRBJ2-3 NA
CTSSQERGNDLTQYF TGCACCAGCAGCCAAGAAAGGGGAAACGACCTTACGCAGTATTTT TRBV1 NA TRBJ2-3 NA
CASSFPRGQGYSYEQYF TGTGCCAGCAGCTTCCCACGGGGACAGGGTTACTCCTACGAGCAGTACTTC TRBV7-8 NA TRBJ2-7 TRBD1
CASSPLAEPLMDEQYF TGTGCCAGCAGCCCACTAGCGGAACCACTTATGGACGAGCAGTACTTC TRBV7-8 NA TRBJ2-7 TRBD2
CAWGVSYEQYF TGTGCCTGGGGAGTCAGCTACGAGCAGTACTTC TRBV30 NA TRBJ2-7 NA
CASSRQIGYEQYF TGTGCCAGCAGTAGACAGATCGGATACGAGCAGTACTTC TRBV27 NA TRBJ2-7 NA
CASSDTSDREGTGELFF TGTGCCAGCAGTGACACTTCGGACAGGGAGGGTACCGGGGAGCTGTTTTTT TRBV6-4 few TRBJ2-2 NA
CASSFKRTGIYTF TGTGCCAGCAGCTTCAAAAGGACAGGGATCTACACCTTC TRBV7-2 NA TRBJ1-2 TRBD1
CAWSVNVDSTIYF TGTGCCTGGAGTGTAAACGTAGACAGCACCATATATTTT TRBV30 few TRBJ1-3 NA
CASSWDRGGFRGYTF TGTGCCAGCAGCTGGGACAGGGGCGGTTTCCGTGGCTACACCTTC TRBV5-4 few TRBJ1-2 TRBD1
CASSQDRGRDTGELFF TGTGCCAGCAGCCAGGACAGGGGTCGTGATACCGGGGAGCTGTTTTTT TRBV28 NA TRBJ2-2 TRBD1
CASSTRDRDTGELFF TGTGCCAGCAGCACCCGGGACAGGGACACCGGGGAGCTGTTTTTT TRBV5-4 NA TRBJ2-2 TRBD1
CASSPRGQEDTQYF TGTGCCAGCAGCCCCAGGGGACAAGAAGATACGCAGTATTTT TRBV6-4 NA TRBJ2-3 NA
CASSIRGLVGDTQYF TGTGCCAGTAGTATTAGGGGACTAGTAGGAGATACGCAGTATTTT TRBV19 NA TRBJ2-3 TRBD2
CASNSDRGLYEQYF TGTGCCAGCAACTCGGACAGGGGTTTGTACGAGCAGTACTTC TRBV6-5 NA TRBJ2-7 TRBD1
CASSRPGIGETQYF TGTGCCAGCAGCCGACCGGGGATTGGGGAGACCCAGTACTTC TRBV7-2 NA TRBJ2-5 NA
CASSQELAGGDEQYF TGTGCCAGCAGCCAAGAACTAGCGGGAGGAGACGAGCAGTACTTC TRBV4-2 medium-sized TRBJ2-7 TRBD2